The rows below give T cell receptor beta chains drawn from one sample of a study of blood T cell repertoires in COVID-19. Only in-frame clones appear in the TCRdb table, and some are missing; sequencing was by immunoSEQ multiplex PCR. Of roughly 180,000 clones listed, about 84% were seen once; the top ten hold approximately 7.3%. Input material: peripheral blood. These receptors all stem from a human donor in a cohort sampled during active COVID-19. Both conserved end residues are part of each CDR3. D genes are given only for firm matches. Expanded clones get a size class; other rows say once, few or many, or leave the size out.

TRBJ2-7,-,-,TRBV6-5,CASSYSTAGREQYF,TGTGCCAGCAGTTACTCGACCGCGGGACGCGAGCAGTACTTC
TRBJ2-5,-,TRBD2,TRBV6-5,CASWPGLAQETQYF,TGTGCCAGCTGGCCGGGACTAGCGCAAGAGACCCAGTACTTC
TRBJ2-1,-,TRBD2,TRBV7-8,CASSLGGLGEQFF,TGTGCCAGCAGCTTAGGGGGACTAGGCGAGCAGTTCTTC
TRBJ1-4,-,-,TRBV7-9,CASSLRLQGAEKNLLFF,TGTGCCAGCAGCTTACGGCTACAGGGTGCCGAGAAAAATCTTCTGTTTTTT
TRBJ2-1,-,-,TRBV10-3,CAISGGDLHNEQFF,TGTGCCATCAGTGGGGGGGACCTCCACAATGAGCAGTTCTTC
TRBJ1-6,-,TRBD1,TRBV27,CASSLSTGVYNSPLHF,TGTGCCAGCAGTTTATCGACAGGGGTCTATAATTCACCCCTCCACTTT
TRBJ1-1,-,-,TRBV5-6,CASSFGTGRGTEAFF,TGTGCCAGCAGCTTCGGCACAGGGCGAGGCACTGAAGCTTTCTTT
TRBJ2-7,-,TRBD2,TRBV28,CASNLAGPYEQYF,TGTGCCAGCAATCTAGCGGGGCCCTACGAGCAGTACTTC
TRBJ1-1,-,-,TRBV6-2/TRBV6-3,CASSATKVHEAFF,TGTGCCAGCAGTGCAACAAAAGTCCATGAAGCTTTCTTT
TRBJ1-1,once,-,TRBV4-1,CASSQDLVWGVAVNTEAFF,TGCGCCAGCAGCCAAGATCTGGTTTGGGGGGTCGCCGTGAACACTGAAGCTTTCTTT
TRBJ1-1,-,-,TRBV6-1,CASSVGGSSSWNTEAFF,TGTGCCAGCAGTGTGGGAGGGAGTAGTAGTTGGAACACTGAAGCTTTCTTT
TRBJ2-1,-,-,TRBV2,CASANSNRGLGQFF,TGTGCCAGCGCTAACTCGAACCGGGGGTTAGGGCAGTTCTTC
TRBJ1-1,-,TRBD1,TRBV19,CASSNRGRGNTEAFF,TGTGCCAGTAGTAACAGGGGGCGTGGGAACACTGAAGCTTTCTTT
TRBJ1-1,-,-,TRBV5-1,CASSPGGGAQTEAFF,TGCGCCAGCAGCCCCGGGGGAGGCGCCCAAACTGAAGCTTTCTTT
TRBJ1-1,-,-,TRBV3-1/TRBV3-2,CASSRLAEAFF,TGTGCCAGCAGCCGTTTAGCTGAAGCTTTCTTT
TRBJ2-7,-,-,TRBV15,CATSRGGGKGYEQYF,TGTGCCACCAGCAGAGGTGGAGGGAAAGGCTACGAGCAGTACTTC
TRBJ1-2,-,-,TRBV10-1,CASSTGINYGYTF,TGCGCCAGCAGCACAGGGATTAACTATGGCTACACCTTC
TRBJ1-4,-,-,TRBV5-1,CASSQTPGPARGEKLFF,TGCGCCAGCAGCCAGACCCCAGGGCCAGCGAGAGGTGAAAAACTGTTTTTT
TRBJ2-2,-,-,TRBV13,CASSLGATSGTGELFF,TGTGCCAGCAGCTTAGGGGCAACTAGTGGCACCGGGGAGCTGTTTTTT
TRBJ2-3,-,TRBD2,TRBV4-2,CASSQVLAGGADTQYF,TGTGCCAGCAGCCAAGTTCTTGCGGGGGGCGCAGATACGCAGTATTTT
TRBJ2-5,-,-,TRBV4-1,CASSQEGGEETQYF,TGCGCCAGCAGCCAAGAAGGCGGAGAAGAGACCCAGTACTTC
TRBJ1-4,-,-,TRBV2,CASSDLPSGGDSSNEKLFF,TGTGCCAGCAGTGACCTGCCCTCGGGCGGGGATTCTTCTAATGAAAAACTGTTTTTT
TRBJ2-7,-,-,TRBV5-1,CASGPGHGLYEQYF,TGCGCCAGCGGGCCGGGACATGGTCTCTACGAGCAGTACTTC
TRBJ1-2,-,-,TRBV30,CAWSPQLWYGYTF,TGTGCCTGGAGTCCCCAGTTGTGGTATGGCTACACCTTC
TRBJ2-1,-,-,TRBV15,CATSRGRTNNEQFF,TGTGCCACCAGCAGAGGACGAACTAACAATGAGCAGTTCTTC
TRBJ1-2,-,-,TRBV10-2,CASGRQALGGYTF,TGCGCCAGTGGTAGACAGGCTCTGGGGGGCTACACCTTC
TRBJ2-1,few,TRBD2,TRBV3-1/TRBV3-2,CASSLAGGGDEQFF,TGTGCCAGCAGCCTAGCGGGGGGAGGGGATGAGCAGTTCTTC
TRBJ1-2,-,TRBD1,TRBV15,CATSRDPTDRDDGYTF,TGTGCCACCAGCAGAGATCCCACGGACAGGGACGATGGCTACACCTTC
TRBJ2-7,few,TRBD1,TRBV27,CASSRQGPTYEQYF,TGTGCCAGCAGTAGACAGGGCCCGACCTACGAGCAGTACTTC
TRBJ2-1,-,-,TRBV6-2/TRBV6-3,CASSYSADNEQFF,TGTGCCAGCAGTTACTCGGCGGACAATGAGCAGTTCTTC
TRBJ1-3,-,-,TRBV19,CASTSGFGNTIYF,TGTGCCAGTACTTCAGGTTTTGGAAACACCATATATTTT
TRBJ2-7,-,-,TRBV7-8,CASSLAGGARPYEQYF,TGTGCCAGCAGCTTAGCAGGGGGGGCCCGGCCCTACGAGCAGTACTTC
TRBJ2-1,-,TRBD1,TRBV2,CASSERQGAYNEQFF,TGTGCCAGCAGTGAAAGACAGGGGGCCTACAATGAGCAGTTCTTC
TRBJ1-3,few,-,TRBV4-2,CASSQVGNTIYF,TGTGCCAGCAGCCAAGTAGGAAACACCATATATTTT
TRBJ1-4,-,TRBD1,TRBV9,CASSSQTGGGEKLFF,TGTGCCAGCAGCTCCCAGACAGGGGGCGGCGAAAAACTGTTTTTT
TRBJ1-3,-,-,TRBV9,CASSVSTHSSGNTIYF,TGTGCCAGCAGCGTTTCGACACACAGCTCTGGAAACACCATATATTTT
TRBJ1-6,-,-,TRBV5-1,CASSLGATGNSPLHF,TGCGCCAGCAGCTTGGGGGCGACAGGAAATTCACCCCTCCACTTT
TRBJ2-2,-,-,TRBV10-3,CAISESRTTNTGELFF,TGTGCCATCAGTGAGTCCCGGACAACGAACACCGGGGAGCTGTTTTTT
TRBJ1-4,-,-,TRBV4-1,CATQGPLNEKLFF,TGCGCCACCCAGGGGCCGCTTAATGAAAAACTGTTTTTT
TRBJ1-3,-,-,TRBV7-9,CASSYSGAGNTIYF,TGTGCCAGCAGCTACTCAGGGGCTGGAAACACCATATATTTT
TRBJ2-7,-,-,TRBV5-4,CAGGDGGYEQYF,TGTGCCGGTGGGGATGGGGGGTACGAGCAGTACTTC